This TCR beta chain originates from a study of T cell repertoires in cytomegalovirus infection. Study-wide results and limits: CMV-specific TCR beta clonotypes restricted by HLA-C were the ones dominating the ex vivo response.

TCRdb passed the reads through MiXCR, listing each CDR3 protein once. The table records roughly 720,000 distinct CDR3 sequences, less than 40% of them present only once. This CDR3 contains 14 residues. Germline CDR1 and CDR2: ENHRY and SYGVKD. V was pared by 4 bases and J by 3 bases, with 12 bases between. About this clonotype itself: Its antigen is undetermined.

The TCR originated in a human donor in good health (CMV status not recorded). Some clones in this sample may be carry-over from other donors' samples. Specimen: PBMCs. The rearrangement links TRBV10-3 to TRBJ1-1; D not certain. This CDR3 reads CAISATSKDTEAFF. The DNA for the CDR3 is TGTGCCATCAGTGCAACCAGTAAGGACACTGAAGCTTTCTTT.